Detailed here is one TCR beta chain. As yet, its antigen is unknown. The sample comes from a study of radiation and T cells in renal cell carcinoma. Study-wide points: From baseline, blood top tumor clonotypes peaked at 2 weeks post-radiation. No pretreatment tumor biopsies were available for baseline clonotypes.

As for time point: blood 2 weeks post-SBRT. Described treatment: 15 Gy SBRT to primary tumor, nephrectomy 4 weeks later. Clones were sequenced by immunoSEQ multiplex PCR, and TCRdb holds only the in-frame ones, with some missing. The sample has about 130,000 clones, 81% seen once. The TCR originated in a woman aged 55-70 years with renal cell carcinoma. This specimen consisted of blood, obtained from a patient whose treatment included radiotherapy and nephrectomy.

CDR3 sequence (DNA): TGCGCCAGCAGCCAGGGGTCCCCCTACGAGCAGTACTTC. The encoded protein is CASSQGSPYEQYF. This rearrangement joins TRBV5-1 to TRBJ2-7, with TRBD1 as a possible D gene (6 bases). The CDR3 spans 13 residues. V was cut by 4 bases and J by 2 bases, with 10 bases left in between. Germline lookup yields CDR1 SGHRS and CDR2 YFSETQ.